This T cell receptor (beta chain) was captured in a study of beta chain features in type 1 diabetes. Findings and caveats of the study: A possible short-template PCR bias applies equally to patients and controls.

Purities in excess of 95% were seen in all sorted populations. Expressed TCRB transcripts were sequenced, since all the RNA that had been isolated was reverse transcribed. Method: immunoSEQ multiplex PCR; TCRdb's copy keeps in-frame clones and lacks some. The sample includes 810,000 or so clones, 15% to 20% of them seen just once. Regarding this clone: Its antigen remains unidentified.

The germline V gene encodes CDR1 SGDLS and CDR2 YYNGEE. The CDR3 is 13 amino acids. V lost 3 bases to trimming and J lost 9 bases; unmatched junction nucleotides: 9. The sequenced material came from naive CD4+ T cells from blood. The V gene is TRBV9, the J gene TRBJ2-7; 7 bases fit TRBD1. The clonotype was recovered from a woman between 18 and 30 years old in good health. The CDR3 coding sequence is TGTGCCAGCAGCGAGGGGACAGAGGATGGGCAGTACTTC. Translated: CASSEGTEDGQYF. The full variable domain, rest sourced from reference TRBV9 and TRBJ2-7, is DSGVTQTPKHLITATGQRVTLRCSPRSGDLSVYWYQQSLDQGLQFLIQYYNGEERAKGNILERFSAQQFPDLHSELNLSSLELGDSALYFCASSEGTEDGQYFGPGTRLTVT.